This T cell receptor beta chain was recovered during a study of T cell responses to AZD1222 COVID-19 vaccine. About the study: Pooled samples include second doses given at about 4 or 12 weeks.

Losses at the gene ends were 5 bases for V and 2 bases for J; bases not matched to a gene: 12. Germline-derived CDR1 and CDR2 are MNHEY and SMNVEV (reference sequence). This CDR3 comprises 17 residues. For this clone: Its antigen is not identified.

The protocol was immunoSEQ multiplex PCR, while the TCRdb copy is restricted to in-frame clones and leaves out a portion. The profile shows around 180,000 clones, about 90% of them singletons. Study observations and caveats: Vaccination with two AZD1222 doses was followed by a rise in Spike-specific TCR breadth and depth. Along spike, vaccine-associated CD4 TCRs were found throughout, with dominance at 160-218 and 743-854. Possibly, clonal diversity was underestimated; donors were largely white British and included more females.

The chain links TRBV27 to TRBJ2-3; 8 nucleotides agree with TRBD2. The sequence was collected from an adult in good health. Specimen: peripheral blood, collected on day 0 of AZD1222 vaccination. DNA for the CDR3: TGTGCCAGCAGTCCCCGTGGTAGCGGGGCGCCCACAGATACGCAGTATTTT. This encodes CASSPRGSGAPTDTQYF.